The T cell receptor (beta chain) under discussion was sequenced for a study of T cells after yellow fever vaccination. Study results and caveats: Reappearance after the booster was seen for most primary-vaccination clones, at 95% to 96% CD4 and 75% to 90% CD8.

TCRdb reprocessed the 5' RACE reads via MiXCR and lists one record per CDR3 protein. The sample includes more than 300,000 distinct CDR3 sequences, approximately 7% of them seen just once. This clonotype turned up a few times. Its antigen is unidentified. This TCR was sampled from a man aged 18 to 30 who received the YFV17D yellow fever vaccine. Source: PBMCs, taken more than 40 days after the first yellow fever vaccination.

Written as DNA, the CDR3 is TGCGCCAGCAGCTTGGCTGAGGACACCTTC. This gives the protein CASSLAEDTF. This chain links TRBV5-1 with TRBJ1-2; D gene unclear. The CDR3 has 10 amino acids. The germline V gene encodes CDR1 SGHRS and CDR2 YFSETQ. V lost 0 bases and J lost 12, with 6 bases in between.